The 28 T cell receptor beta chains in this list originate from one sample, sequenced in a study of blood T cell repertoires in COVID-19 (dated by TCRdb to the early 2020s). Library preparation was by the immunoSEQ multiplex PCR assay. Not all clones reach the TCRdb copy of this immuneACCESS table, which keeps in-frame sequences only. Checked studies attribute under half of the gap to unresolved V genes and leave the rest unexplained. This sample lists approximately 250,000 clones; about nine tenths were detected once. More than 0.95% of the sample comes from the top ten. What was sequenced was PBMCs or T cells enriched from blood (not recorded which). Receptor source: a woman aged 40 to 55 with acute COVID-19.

The CDR3 is CASSPRGQNTEAFF. For the CDR3, the DNA is TGTGCCAGCAGTCCGAGAGGCCAGAACACTGAAGCTTTCTTT. This rearrangement joins TRBV28 to TRBJ1-1; D not resolved. This CDR3 is built from 14 residues. V was clipped by 5 bases and J by 1 base, with 11 bases between them. CDR1 and CDR2 from the germline V gene are MDHEN and SYDVKM. Filled out from reference TRBV28 and TRBJ1-1, the complete variable domain reads DVKVTQSSRYLVKRTGEKVFLECVQDMDHENMFWYRQDPGLGLRLIYFSYDVKMKEKGDIPEGYSVSREKKERFSLILESASTNQTSMYLCASSPRGQNTEAFFGQGTRLTVV.

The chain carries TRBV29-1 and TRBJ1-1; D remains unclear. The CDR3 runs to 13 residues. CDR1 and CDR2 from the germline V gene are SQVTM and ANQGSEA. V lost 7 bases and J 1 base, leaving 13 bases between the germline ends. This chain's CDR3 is CSATQFENTEAFF. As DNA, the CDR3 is TGCAGCGCAACACAGTTTGAGAACACTGAAGCTTTCTTT.

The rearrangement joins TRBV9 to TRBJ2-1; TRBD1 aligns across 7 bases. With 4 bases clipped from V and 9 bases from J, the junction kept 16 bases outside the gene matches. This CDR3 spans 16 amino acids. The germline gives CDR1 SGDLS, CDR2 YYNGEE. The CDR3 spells CASSPGGTSVFGEQFF. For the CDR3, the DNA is TGTGCCAGCAGCCCAGGGGGAACTAGTGTATTCGGTGAGCAGTTCTTC.

CDR3 coding DNA: TGTGCCAGCACCACCCCCCAGGGGGCCACAGATACGCAGTATTTT. Protein sequence: CASTTPQGATDTQYF. The chain combines TRBV28 with TRBJ2-3, with TRBD1 matching 8 bases. V lost 7 bases and J lost 2; bases outside the gene matches: 8. The CDR3 has 15 residues. CDR1 is MDHEN and CDR2 is SYDVKM in the germline V gene.

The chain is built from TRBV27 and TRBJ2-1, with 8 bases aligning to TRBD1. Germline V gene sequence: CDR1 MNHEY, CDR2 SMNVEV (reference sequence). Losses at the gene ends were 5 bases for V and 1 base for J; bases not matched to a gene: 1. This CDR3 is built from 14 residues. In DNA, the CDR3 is TGTGCCAGCAGTACAGGGGGATCCTACAATGAGCAGTTCTTC. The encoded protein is CASSTGGSYNEQFF.

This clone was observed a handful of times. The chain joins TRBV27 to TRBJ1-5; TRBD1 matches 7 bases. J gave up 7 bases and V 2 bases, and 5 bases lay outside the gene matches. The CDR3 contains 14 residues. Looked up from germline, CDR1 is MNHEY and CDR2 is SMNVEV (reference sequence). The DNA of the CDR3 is TGTGCCAGCAGTTTACTACAGGGGTTGCAGCCCCAGCATTTT. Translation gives CASSLLQGLQPQHF.

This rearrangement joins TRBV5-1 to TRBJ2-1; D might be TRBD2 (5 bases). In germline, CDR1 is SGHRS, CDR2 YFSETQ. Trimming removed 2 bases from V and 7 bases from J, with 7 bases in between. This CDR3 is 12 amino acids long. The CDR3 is CASSFGGNEQFF. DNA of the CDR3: TGCGCCAGCAGCTTCGGAGGAAATGAGCAGTTCTTC.

CDR3 loop: CASSPGRNTEAFF. DNA of the CDR3: TGTGCCAGCTCGCCCGGGAGGAACACTGAAGCTTTCTTT. This sequence joins TRBV18 and TRBJ1-1; the D is unclear. Trimming removed 6 bases from V and 1 base from J, with 9 bases in between. CDR1 and CDR2 from the germline V gene are KGHSH and LQKENI. CDR3 length: 13 amino acids.

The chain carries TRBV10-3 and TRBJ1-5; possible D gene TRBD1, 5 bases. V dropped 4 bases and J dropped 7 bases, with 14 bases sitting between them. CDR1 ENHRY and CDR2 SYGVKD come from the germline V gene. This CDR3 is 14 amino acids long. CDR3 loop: CAISGGLGRQPQHF. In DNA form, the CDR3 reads TGTGCCATCAGTGGGGGCCTAGGGCGCCAGCCCCAGCATTTT.

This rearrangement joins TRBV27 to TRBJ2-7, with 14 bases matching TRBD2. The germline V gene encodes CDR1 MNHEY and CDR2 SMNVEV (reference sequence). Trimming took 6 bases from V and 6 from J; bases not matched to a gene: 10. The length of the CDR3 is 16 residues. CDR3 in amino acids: CASSKPGLAGVCEQYV. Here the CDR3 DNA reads TGTGCCAGCAGCAAACCGGGACTAGCGGGAGTTTGCGAGCAGTACGTC.

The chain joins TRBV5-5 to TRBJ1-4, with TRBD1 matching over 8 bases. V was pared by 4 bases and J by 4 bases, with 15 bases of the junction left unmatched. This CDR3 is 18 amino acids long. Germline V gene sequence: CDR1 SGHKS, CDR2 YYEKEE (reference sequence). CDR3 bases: TGTGCCAGCAGCCTAGGGCGGCAGGGGGCGAGAGGTAATGAAAAACTGTTTTTT. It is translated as CASSLGRQGARGNEKLFF.

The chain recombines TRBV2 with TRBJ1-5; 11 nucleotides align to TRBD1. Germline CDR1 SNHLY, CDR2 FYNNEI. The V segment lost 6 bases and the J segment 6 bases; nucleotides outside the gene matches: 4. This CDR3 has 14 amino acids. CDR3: CASSAGTGGQPQHF. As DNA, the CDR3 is TGTGCCAGCAGCGCCGGGACAGGGGGTCAGCCCCAGCATTTT.

CDR3 sequence: CATSTTSGTIYNEQFF. Written as DNA, the CDR3 is TGTGCCACCAGTACTACTAGCGGGACCATCTACAATGAGCAGTTCTTC. The chain recombines TRBV24-1 with TRBJ2-1; 10 nucleotides line up with TRBD2. This CDR3 has 16 residues. Germline V gene sequence: CDR1 KGHDR, CDR2 SFDVKD. V shed 6 bases and J 3 bases; nucleotides not matched to a gene: 7.

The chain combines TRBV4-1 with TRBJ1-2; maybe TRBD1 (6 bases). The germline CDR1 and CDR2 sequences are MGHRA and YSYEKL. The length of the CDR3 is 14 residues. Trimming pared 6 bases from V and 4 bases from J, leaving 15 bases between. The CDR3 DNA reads TGCGCCAGCAGGGGATGGGGGCAGATCTATGGCTACACCTTC. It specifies CASRGWGQIYGYTF.

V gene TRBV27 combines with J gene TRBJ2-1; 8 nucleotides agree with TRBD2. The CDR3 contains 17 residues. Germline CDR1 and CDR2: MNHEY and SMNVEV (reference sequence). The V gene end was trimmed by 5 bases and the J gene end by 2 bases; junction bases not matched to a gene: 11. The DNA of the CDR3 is TGTGCCAGCAGTATACATACTAGCGGCTCGCCCTACAATGAGCAGTTCTTC. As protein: CASSIHTSGSPYNEQFF.

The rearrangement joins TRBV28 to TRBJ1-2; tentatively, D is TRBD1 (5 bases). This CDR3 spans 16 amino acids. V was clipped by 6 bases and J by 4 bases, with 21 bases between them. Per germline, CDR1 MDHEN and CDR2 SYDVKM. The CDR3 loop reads CASRTGPRSGLYGYTF. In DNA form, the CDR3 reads TGTGCCAGCAGGACGGGACCCCGGTCGGGACTCTATGGCTACACCTTC.

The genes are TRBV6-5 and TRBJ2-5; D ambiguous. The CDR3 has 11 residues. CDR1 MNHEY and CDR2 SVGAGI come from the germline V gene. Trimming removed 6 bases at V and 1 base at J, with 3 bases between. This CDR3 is CASRLQETQYF. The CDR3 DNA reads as TGTGCCAGCAGACTCCAAGAGACCCAGTACTTC.

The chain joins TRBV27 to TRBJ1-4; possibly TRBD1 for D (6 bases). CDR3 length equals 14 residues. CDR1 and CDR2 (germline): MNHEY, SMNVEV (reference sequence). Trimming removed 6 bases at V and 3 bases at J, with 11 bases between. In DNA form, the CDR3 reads TGTGCCAGCAGACCTACAGGGTCTAATGAAAAACTGTTTTTT. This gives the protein CASRPTGSNEKLFF.

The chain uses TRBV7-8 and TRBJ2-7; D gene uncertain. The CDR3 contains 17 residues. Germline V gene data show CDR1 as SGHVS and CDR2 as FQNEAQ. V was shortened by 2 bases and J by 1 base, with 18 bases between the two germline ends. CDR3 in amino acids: CASSLRLTRQQSYEQYF. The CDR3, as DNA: TGTGCCAGCAGCTTAAGATTGACCAGACAACAATCCTACGAGCAGTACTTC.

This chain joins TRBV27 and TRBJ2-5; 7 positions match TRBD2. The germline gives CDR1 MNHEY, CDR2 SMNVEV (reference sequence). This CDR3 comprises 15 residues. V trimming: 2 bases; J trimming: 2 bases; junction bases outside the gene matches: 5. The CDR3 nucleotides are TGTGCCAGCAGTTTACGGCGGCGGGGGCAAGAGACCCAGTACTTC. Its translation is CASSLRRRGQETQYF.

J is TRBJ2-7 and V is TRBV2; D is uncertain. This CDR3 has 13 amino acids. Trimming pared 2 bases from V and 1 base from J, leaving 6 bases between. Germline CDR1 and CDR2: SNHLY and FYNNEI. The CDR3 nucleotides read TGTGCCAGCAGTGAACGGGTATCCTACGAGCAGTACTTC. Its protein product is CASSERVSYEQYF.

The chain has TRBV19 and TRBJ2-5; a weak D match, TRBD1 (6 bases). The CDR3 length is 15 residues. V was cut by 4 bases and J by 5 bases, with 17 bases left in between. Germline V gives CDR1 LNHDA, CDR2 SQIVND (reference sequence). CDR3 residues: CASSTARGSGETQYF. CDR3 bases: TGTGCCAGTAGTACGGCAAGGGGGAGCGGCGAGACCCAGTACTTC.

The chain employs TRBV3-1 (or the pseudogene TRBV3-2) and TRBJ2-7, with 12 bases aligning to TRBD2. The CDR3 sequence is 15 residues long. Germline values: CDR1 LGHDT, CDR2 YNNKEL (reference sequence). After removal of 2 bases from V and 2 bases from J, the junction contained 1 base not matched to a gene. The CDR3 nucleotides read TGTGCCAGCAGCCAACTAGCGGGAGGGCCCTACGAGCAGTACTTC. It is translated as CASSQLAGGPYEQYF.

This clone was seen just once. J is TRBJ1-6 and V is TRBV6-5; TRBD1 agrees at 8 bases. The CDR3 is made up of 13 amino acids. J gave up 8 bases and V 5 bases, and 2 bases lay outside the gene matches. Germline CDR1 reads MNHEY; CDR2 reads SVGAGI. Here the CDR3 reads CASSIQGDSPLHF. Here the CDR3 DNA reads TGTGCCAGCAGTATACAGGGGGATTCACCCCTCCACTTT.

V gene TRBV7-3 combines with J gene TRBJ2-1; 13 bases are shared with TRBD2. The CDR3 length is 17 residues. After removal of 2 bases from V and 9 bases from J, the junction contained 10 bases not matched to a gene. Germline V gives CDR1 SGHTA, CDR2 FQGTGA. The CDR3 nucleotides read TGTGCCAGCAGCTTAGTAAGGACTAGCGGGAGAGGGGTTGAGCAGTTCTTC. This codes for CASSLVRTSGRGVEQFF.

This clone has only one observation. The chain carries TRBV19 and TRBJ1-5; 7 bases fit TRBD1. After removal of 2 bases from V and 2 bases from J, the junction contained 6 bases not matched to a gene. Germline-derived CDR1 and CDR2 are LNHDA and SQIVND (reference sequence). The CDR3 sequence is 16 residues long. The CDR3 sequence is CASSISGQAGNQPQHF. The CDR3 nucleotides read TGTGCCAGTAGTATATCCGGACAGGCTGGCAATCAGCCCCAGCATTTT.

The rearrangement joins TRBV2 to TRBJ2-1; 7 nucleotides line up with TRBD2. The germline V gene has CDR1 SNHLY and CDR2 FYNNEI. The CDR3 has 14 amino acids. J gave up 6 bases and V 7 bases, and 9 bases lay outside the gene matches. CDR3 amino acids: CASIEGGRANEQFF. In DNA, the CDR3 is TGTGCCAGCATCGAAGGTGGGAGGGCCAATGAGCAGTTCTTC.

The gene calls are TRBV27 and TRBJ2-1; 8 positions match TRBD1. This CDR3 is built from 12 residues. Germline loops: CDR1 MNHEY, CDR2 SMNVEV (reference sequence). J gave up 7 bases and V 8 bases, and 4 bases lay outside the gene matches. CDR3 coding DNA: TGTGCCAGCGGAAACAGGGGGAATGAGCAGTTCTTC. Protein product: CASGNRGNEQFF.